These T cell receptor beta chains were read from a single sample in a study of T cell repertoires in cytomegalovirus infection. TCRdb ran MiXCR on the reads and lists one entry per CDR3 protein. The table lists 100,000 or so distinct CDR3 sequences, 20% to 30% of them singletons. Material for sequencing was CD8+ T cells from PBMCs. Source of these receptors: a human donor in good health (CMV status not recorded). Some clones in this sample may be carry-over from other donors' samples. CDR3s include the opening cysteine and the closing phenylalanine or tryptophan. A D gene is named only where the DNA matches it firmly. Only some rows state a clone size, as once, few, many or a class for expanded clones.

>TRBJ2-7|-|-|TRBV7-9
TGTGCCAGCAGCCCCCGACTGAGAGACGAGCAGTACTTC
CASSPRLRDEQYF
>TRBJ2-1|-|-|TRBV6-2/TRBV6-3
TGTGCCAGCAGTCCCTCCGGGACGAGCAATGAGCAGTTCTTC
CASSPSGTSNEQFF
>TRBJ2-1|once|TRBD2|TRBV4-3
TGCGCCAGCAGCCAAGCCTCTAACTCCTTAGCGGGAGGGCCTGGGGGTGAGCAGTTCTTC
CASSQASNSLAGGPGGEQFF
>TRBJ2-1|-|-|TRBV6-1
TGTGCCAGCAGTGTCCTAGGGAATGAGCAGTTCTTC
CASSVLGNEQFF
>TRBJ1-1|few|TRBD1|TRBV6-2/TRBV6-3
TGTGCCAGCAGCCCAGGGGGGCGGAGAGAAGCTTTCTTT
CASSPGGRREAFF
>TRBJ2-1|few|TRBD1|TRBV11-2
TGTGCCAGCAGCCCGCAGGGGGTTAGCTCCTACAATGAGCAGTTCTTC
CASSPQGVSSYNEQFF
>TRBJ2-5|-|TRBD2|TRBV14
TGTGCCAGCAGCCAATCGGGGGGGGAAGAGACCCAGTACTTC
CASSQSGGEETQYF
>TRBJ2-7|few|TRBD1|TRBV4-1
TGCGCCAGCAGCCAAGAGAAGACAGGGCCCTACGAGCAGTACTTC
CASSQEKTGPYEQYF
>TRBJ2-7|-|TRBD1|TRBV27
TGTGCCAGCAGTCTACGGGACAGGGGAGACGAGCAGTACTTC
CASSLRDRGDEQYF
>TRBJ2-2|many|TRBD1|TRBV5-6
TGTGCCAGCAGCTTACAGGGGGCCACCCCGAGGGGCACCGGGGAGCTGTTTTTT
CASSLQGATPRGTGELFF
>TRBJ2-7|many|TRBD1|TRBV7-9
TGTGCCAGCAGCTTAAGGGGGACAGGGGTGGAGCAGTACTTC
CASSLRGTGVEQYF
>TRBJ2-7|few|TRBD1|TRBV5-4
TGTGCCAGCAGCCAGACCGCCGGGACAGGCTACGAGCAGTACTTC
CASSQTAGTGYEQYF
>TRBJ2-5|many|-|TRBV7-2
TGTGCCAGCAGCGGCCTAGCAACGGAGACCCAGTACTTC
CASSGLATETQYF
>TRBJ1-6|many|TRBD1|TRBV4-3
TGCGCCAGCAGCCCGACAGGGGGTACTTCACCCCTCCACTTT
CASSPTGGTSPLHF
>TRBJ2-7|few|-|TRBV7-3
TGTGCCAGCAGCTTCGCACAGGGCCCCCGATCCTACGAGCAGTACTTC
CASSFAQGPRSYEQYF
>TRBJ2-3|-|-|TRBV6-1
TGTGCCAGCAGTGCCTTGGGCAAATGGACAGATACGCAGTATTTT
CASSALGKWTDTQYF
>TRBJ1-2|-|TRBD1|TRBV5-4
TGTGCCAGCAGCTACGGGACAGGGAGTAGCTATGGCTACACCTTC
CASSYGTGSSYGYTF
>TRBJ1-1|few|TRBD1|TRBV29-1
TGCAGCGTCTGGACAGGGGGGGACACTGAAGCTTTCTTT
CSVWTGGDTEAFF
>TRBJ1-1|few|-|TRBV12-5
TGTGCTAGTGGTTTGTATCTCCAGGCGAACACTGAAGCTTTCTTT
CASGLYLQANTEAFF
>TRBJ2-1|many|-|TRBV7-9
TGTGCCAGCAGCGAACGGGACAAATACAATGAGCAGTTCTTC
CASSERDKYNEQFF
>TRBJ1-1|few|-|TRBV5-5
TGTGCCAGCAGCTTGGGACAGAATGAAGCTTTCTTT
CASSLGQNEAFF
>TRBJ2-7|many|-|TRBV5-1
TGCGCCAGCAGCTTGAATAGTGGACAGATCTACGAGCAGTACTTC
CASSLNSGQIYEQYF
>TRBJ2-1|-|-|TRBV4-3
TGCGCCAGCAGCCAATACGGGGGAGATGAGCAGTTCTTC
CASSQYGGDEQFF
>TRBJ2-7|many|TRBD2|TRBV5-1
TGCGCCAGCAGCCTCCTAGGACTAGCGGGAGGGAACTACGAGCAGTACTTC
CASSLLGLAGGNYEQYF
>TRBJ2-7|-|-|TRBV5-5
TGTGCCAGCAGCGCGGACGTTTACGAGCAGTACTTC
CASSADVYEQYF
>TRBJ2-7|many|TRBD1|TRBV7-2
TGTGCCAGCAGCTTAGGGGACAGACGGAGTGACGAGCAGTACTTC
CASSLGDRRSDEQYF
>TRBJ2-7|-|TRBD1|TRBV28
TGTGCCAGCAGTGACTTTCAGGGGGATTACGAGCAGTACTTC
CASSDFQGDYEQYF
>TRBJ2-1|many|-|TRBV7-8
TGTGCCAGCAGCTTAGCGATTCGGTATAACAATGAGCAGTTCTTC
CASSLAIRYNNEQFF
>TRBJ1-1|many|-|TRBV7-6
TGTGCCAGCAGCTTAGATGGGCAGGCCTGGCCTGAAGCTTTCTTT
CASSLDGQAWPEAFF
>TRBJ2-1|few|-|TRBV7-2
TGTGCCAGTGGGGCTAGCGACTCCTACAATGAGCAGTTCTTC
CASGASDSYNEQFF
>TRBJ2-7|few|TRBD1|TRBV7-6
TGTGCCAGCAGCTTGGGACAGGGGGCTGCCGAGCAGTACTTC
CASSLGQGAAEQYF
>TRBJ2-1|many|TRBD1|TRBV11-2
TGTGCCAGCAGCTTACCTTCGGGGACAGGATACAATGAGCAGTTCTTC
CASSLPSGTGYNEQFF
>TRBJ1-5|-|TRBD1|TRBV7-9
TGTGCCAGCCAGGGGGCAGGGAATCAGCCCCAGCATTTT
CASQGAGNQPQHF
>TRBJ2-7|many|TRBD2|TRBV7-6
TGTGCCAGCAGCTTAGGGCCCTCGGAACTAGCGGGGGGGTACGAGCAGTACTTC
CASSLGPSELAGGYEQYF
>TRBJ2-1|-|TRBD1|TRBV12-3/TRBV12-4
TGTGCCAGCAGGTCCGACAGGGGGGCTCACAATGAGCAGTTCTTC
CASRSDRGAHNEQFF
>TRBJ2-1|few|TRBD1|TRBV6-2/TRBV6-3
TGTGCCAGCAGGCGGCAGGGGGCAACCAATGAGCAGTTCTTC
CASRRQGATNEQFF
>TRBJ2-1|few|TRBD2|TRBV27
TGTGCCAGCAGTTTTATTCGGGAGGAACTGTTCTTC
CASSFIREELFF
>TRBJ2-1|-|-|TRBV7-9
TGTGCCAGCAGCCGGGACAGTGGGAGGGGTGAGCAGTTCTTC
CASSRDSGRGEQFF
>TRBJ1-5|-|-|TRBV9
TGTGCCAGCAGCGTAGGCGGCAGACCCAATCAGCCCCAGCATTTT
CASSVGGRPNQPQHF
>TRBJ1-6|-|TRBD1|TRBV28
TGTGCCAGCAGTTCCACAGGGGAGGTAGGAAATTCACCCCTCCACTTT
CASSSTGEVGNSPLHF
>TRBJ2-2|many|-|TRBV7-8
TGTGCCAGCAGCTTAGGGTCCAGCGGAGAAAACACCGGGGAGCTGTTTTTT
CASSLGSSGENTGELFF
>TRBJ2-1|-|TRBD1|TRBV20-1
TGCAGTGCCATCACATCGGACAGGGATTACAATGAGCAGTTCTTC
CSAITSDRDYNEQFF
>TRBJ2-7|-|-|TRBV19
TGTGCCAGTAGTAGCGACTCGATCGGGCAGTACTTC
CASSSDSIGQYF
>TRBJ1-1|many|TRBD1|TRBV5-6
TGTGCCAGCAGCTTGTCAGGGGGCTTTCCATCTGAAGCTTTCTTT
CASSLSGGFPSEAFF
>TRBJ2-1|many|TRBD2|TRBV5-8
TGTGCCAGCAGCTTGGATAGCGGGAGCTCCTACAATGAGCAGTTCTTC
CASSLDSGSSYNEQFF
>TRBJ1-2|few|-|TRBV5-1
TGCGCCAGCAGCTTGGCCGGGGGGACTTCGTCAAGCGGGAGCTATGGCTACACCTTC
CASSLAGGTSSSGSYGYTF
>TRBJ2-4|once|-|TRBV9
TGTGCCAGCAGCGTAGTGGCGGAACCTGGGGCCAAAAACATTCAGTACTTC
CASSVVAEPGAKNIQYF
>TRBJ2-1|-|TRBD2|TRBV5-6
TGTGCCAGCAGCCCCCCGGGACTAGCGGACTACAATGAGCAGTTCTTC
CASSPPGLADYNEQFF
>TRBJ1-2|-|-|TRBV28
TGTGCCAGCAGTTTATACAGGGAATATGGCTACACCTTC
CASSLYREYGYTF
>TRBJ1-1|many|TRBD1|TRBV10-3
TGTGCCATCAGGAGACAGGGCAACACTGAAGCTTTCTTT
CAIRRQGNTEAFF
>TRBJ2-7|many|-|TRBV7-9
TGTGCCAGCAGCTTACATGACGGAACCTACGAGCAGTACTTC
CASSLHDGTYEQYF
>TRBJ2-1|-|TRBD2|TRBV30
TGTGCCTGGAGTCTGCTAGCGGGAAGTGAGCAGTTCTTC
CAWSLLAGSEQFF
>TRBJ2-3|many|TRBD1|TRBV29-1
TGCAGCGTTCCGGACAGGGGAGGGGCAGATACGCAGTATTTT
CSVPDRGGADTQYF
>TRBJ2-1|few|TRBD2|TRBV30
TGTGCCTGGAGTCCCCCTACTAGCGGGCTTTACAATGAGCAGTTCTTC
CAWSPPTSGLYNEQFF
>TRBJ2-5|-|-|TRBV19
TGTGCCAGTAGTATATCAGGGCCGAAAGAGACCCAGTACTTC
CASSISGPKETQYF
>TRBJ2-2|few|-|TRBV28
TGTGCCAGCACAAACACGCCGAACACCGGGGAGCTGTTTTTT
CASTNTPNTGELFF
>TRBJ2-1|many|TRBD2|TRBV11-2
TGTGCCAGCAGCCCACCGGGACTAGCGGGATCGGATGAGCAGTTCTTC
CASSPPGLAGSDEQFF
>TRBJ2-1|-|TRBD2|TRBV6-2/TRBV6-3
TGTGCCAGCACCCAGGCCGGGACTAGAGATGAGCAGTTCTTC
CASTQAGTRDEQFF
>TRBJ2-3|few|-|TRBV12-3/TRBV12-4
TGTGCCAGCAGTTTAACACCCGGGAGAAAGGCAGGAGATACGCAGTATTTT
CASSLTPGRKAGDTQYF
>TRBJ1-1|-|-|TRBV2
TGTGCCAGCAGGCTCGGCCGCACTGAAGCTTTCTTT
CASRLGRTEAFF